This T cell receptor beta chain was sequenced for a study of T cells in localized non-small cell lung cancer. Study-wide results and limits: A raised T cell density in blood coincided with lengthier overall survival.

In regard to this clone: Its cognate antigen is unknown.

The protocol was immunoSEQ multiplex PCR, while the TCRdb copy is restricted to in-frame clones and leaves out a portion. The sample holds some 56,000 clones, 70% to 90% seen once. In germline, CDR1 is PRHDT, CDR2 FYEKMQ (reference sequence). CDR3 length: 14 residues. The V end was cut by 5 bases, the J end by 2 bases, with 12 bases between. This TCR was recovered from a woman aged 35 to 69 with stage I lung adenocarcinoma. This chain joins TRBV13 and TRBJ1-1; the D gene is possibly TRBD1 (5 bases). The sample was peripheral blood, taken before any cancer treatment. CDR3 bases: TGTGCCAGCAGCCCAGGCGGGGCAAACACTGAAGCTTTCTTT. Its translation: CASSPGGANTEAFF.